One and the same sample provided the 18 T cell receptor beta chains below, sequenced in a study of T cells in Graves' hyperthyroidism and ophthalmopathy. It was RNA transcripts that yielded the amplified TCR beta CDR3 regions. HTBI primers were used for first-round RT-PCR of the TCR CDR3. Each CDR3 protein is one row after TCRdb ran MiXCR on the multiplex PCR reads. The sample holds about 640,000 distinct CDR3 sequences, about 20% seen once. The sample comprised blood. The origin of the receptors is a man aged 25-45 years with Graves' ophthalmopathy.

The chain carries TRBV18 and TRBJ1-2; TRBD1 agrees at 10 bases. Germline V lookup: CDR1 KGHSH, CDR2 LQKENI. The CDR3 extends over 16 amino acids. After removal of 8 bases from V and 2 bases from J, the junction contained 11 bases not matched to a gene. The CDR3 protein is CASPLGQGRRNYGYTF. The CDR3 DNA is TGTGCCAGCCCATTGGGACAGGGGAGGAGGAACTATGGCTACACCTTC. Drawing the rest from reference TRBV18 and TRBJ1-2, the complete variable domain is NAGVMQNPRHLVRRRGQEARLRCSPMKGHSHVYWYRQLPEEGLKFMVYLQKENIIDESGMPKERFSAEFPKEGPSILRIQQVVRGDSAAYFCASPLGQGRRNYGYTFGSGTRLTVV.

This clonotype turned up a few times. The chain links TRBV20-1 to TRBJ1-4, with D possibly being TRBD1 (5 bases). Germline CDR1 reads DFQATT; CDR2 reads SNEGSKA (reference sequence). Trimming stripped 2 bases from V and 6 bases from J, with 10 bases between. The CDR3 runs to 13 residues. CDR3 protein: CSARLPTDEKLFF. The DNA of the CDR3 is TGCAGTGCTAGATTGCCGACAGATGAAAAACTGTTTTTT.

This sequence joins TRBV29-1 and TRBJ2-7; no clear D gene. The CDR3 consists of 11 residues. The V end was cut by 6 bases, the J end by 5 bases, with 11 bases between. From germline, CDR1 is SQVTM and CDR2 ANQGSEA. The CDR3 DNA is TGCAGCGTAGGCGACCCCGACGAGCAGTACTTC. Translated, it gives CSVGDPDEQYF.

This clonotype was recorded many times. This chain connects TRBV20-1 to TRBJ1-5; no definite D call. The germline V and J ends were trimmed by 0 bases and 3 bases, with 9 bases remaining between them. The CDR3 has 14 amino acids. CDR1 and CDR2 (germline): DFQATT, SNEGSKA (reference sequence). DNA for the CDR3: TGCAGTGCTAGAGATGCCCAGACCAATCAGCCCCAGCATTTT. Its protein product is CSARDAQTNQPQHF.

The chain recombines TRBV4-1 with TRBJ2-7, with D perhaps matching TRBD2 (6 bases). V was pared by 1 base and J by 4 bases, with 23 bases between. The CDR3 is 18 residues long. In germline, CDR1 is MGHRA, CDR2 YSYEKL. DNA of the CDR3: TGCGCCAGCAGCCAAGGGGTCGGCCGGAGGGCCTCTGGGTACGAGCAGTACTTC. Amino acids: CASSQGVGRRASGYEQYF.

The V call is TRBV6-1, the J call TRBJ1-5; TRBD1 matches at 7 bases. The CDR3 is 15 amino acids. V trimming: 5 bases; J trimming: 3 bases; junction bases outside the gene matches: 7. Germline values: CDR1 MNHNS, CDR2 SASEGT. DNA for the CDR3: TGTGCCAGCAGTCCACAGGGGTCGGTCAATCAGCCCCAGCATTTT. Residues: CASSPQGSVNQPQHF.

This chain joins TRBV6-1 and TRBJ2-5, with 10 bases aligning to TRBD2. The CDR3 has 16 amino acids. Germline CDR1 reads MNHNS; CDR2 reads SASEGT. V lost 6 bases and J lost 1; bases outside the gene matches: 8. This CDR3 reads CASSEVIAGGQETQYF. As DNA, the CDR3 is TGTGCCAGCAGCGAGGTGATAGCGGGAGGCCAAGAGACCCAGTACTTC.

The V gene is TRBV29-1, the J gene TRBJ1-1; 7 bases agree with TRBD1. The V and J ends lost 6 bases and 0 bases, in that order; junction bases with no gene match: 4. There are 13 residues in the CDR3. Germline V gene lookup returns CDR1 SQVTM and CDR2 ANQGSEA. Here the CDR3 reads CSVRGQLNTEAFF. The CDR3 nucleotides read TGCAGCGTGAGGGGACAGCTGAACACTGAAGCTTTCTTT.

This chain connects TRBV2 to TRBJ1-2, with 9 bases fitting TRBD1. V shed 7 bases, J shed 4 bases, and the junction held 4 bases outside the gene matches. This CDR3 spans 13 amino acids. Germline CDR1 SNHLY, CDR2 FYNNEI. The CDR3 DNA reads TGTGCCAGCAACCTGGACAGGGGCTATGGCTACACCTTC. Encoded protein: CASNLDRGYGYTF. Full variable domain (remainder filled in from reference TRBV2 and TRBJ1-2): EPEVTQTPSHQVTQMGQEVILRCVPISNHLYFYWYRQILGQKVEFLVSFYNNEISEKSEIFDDQFSVERPDGSNFTLKIRSTKLEDSAMYFCASNLDRGYGYTFGSGTRLTVV.

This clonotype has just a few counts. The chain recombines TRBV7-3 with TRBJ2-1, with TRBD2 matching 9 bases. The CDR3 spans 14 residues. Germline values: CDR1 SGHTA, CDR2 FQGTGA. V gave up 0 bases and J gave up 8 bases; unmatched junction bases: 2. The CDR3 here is CASSLTSGSYEQFF. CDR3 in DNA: TGTGCCAGCAGCTTAACTAGCGGGAGCTATGAGCAGTTCTTC.

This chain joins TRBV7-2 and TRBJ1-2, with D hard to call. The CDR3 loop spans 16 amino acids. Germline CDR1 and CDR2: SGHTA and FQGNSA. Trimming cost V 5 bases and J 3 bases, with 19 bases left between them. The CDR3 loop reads CASSPYREDKDYGYTF. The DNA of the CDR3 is TGTGCCAGCAGCCCATATCGGGAAGACAAGGACTATGGCTACACCTTC. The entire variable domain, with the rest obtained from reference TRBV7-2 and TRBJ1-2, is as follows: GAGVSQSPSNKVTEKGKDVELRCDPISGHTALYWYRQSLGQGLEFLIYFQGNSAPDKSGLPSDRFSAERTGGSVSTLTIQRTQQEDSAVYLCASSPYREDKDYGYTFGSGTRLTVV.

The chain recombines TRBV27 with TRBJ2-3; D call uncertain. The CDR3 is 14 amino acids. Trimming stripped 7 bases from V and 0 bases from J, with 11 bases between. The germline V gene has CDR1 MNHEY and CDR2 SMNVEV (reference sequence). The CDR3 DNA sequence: TGTGCCAGCAAAAACCCCTCTAGCACAGATACGCAGTATTTT. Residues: CASKNPSSTDTQYF.

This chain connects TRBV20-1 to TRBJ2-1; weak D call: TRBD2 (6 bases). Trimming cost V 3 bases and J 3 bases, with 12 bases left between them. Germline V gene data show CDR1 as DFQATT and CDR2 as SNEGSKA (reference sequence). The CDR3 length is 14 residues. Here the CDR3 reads CSASGSGYYNEQFF. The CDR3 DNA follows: TGCAGTGCTAGCGGGAGCGGGTACTACAATGAGCAGTTCTTC.

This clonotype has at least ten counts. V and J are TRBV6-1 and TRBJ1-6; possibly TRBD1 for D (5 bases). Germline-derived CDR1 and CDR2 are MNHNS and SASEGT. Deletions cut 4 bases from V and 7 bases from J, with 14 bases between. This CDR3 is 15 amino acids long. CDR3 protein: CASSGDRGGNSPLHF. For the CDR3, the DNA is TGTGCCAGCAGTGGCGACAGAGGCGGGAATTCACCCCTCCACTTT.

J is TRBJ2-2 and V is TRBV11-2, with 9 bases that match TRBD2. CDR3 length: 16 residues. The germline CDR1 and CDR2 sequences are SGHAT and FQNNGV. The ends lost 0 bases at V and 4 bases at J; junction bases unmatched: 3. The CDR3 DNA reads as TGTGCCAGCAGCTTAGAGGCTAGCGGGACCACCGGGGAGCTGTTTTTT. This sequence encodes CASSLEASGTTGELFF.

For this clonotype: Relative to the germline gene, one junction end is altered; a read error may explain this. This CDR3 reads CASSQGTSGRALDTQYF. CDR3 coding DNA: TGTGCCAGCAGCCAAGGGACTAGCGGGAGGGCCTTAGATACGCAGTATTTT. This chain links TRBV5-1 with TRBJ2-3; TRBD2 matches at 16 bases. The CDR3 has 17 amino acids. The germline CDR1 and CDR2 sequences are SGHRS and YFSETQ.

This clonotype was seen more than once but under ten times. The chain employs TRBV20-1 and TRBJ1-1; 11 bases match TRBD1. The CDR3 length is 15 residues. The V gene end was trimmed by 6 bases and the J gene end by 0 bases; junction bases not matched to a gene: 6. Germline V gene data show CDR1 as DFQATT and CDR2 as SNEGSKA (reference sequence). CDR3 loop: CSAMGQGGLNTEAFF. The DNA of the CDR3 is TGCAGTGCCATGGGACAGGGGGGATTGAACACTGAAGCTTTCTTT.

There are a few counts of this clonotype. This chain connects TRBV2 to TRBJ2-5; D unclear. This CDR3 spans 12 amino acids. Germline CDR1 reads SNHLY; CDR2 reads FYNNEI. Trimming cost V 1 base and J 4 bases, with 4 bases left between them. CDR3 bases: TGTGCCAGCAGTGAAGGGCGAGAGACCCAGTACTTC. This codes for CASSEGRETQYF.